This TCR beta chain was captured in a study of T-cell reconstitution after alpha-beta-depleted transplantation in children. Study-level results: Roughly two months post-transplant, alpha-beta T cells reportedly originated from several hundred graft clones that had expanded. T-cell counts and diversity at one year post-transplant came mainly from newly produced T cells.

This CDR3 is built from 13 residues. V lost 6 bases to trimming and J lost 7 bases, with 13 bases between them. Germline V CDR1 and CDR2: SNHLY, FYNNEI. Unique molecular identifiers were used in preparing the TCRbeta library. TCRdb analysed the PCR reads with MiXCR anew, one entry per CDR3 protein. The sample consists of around 4,200 distinct CDR3 sequences, around 19% of them appearing once. This clonotype was detected ten times or more. Its antigen is not identified. The clonotype originates from a male patient aged 2 to 10 who had a stem cell transplant for acute lymphoblastic leukemia, so the T cells may come from the graft donor. The starting material was PBMCs, mostly from graft donor cells, obtained 180 days after TCRalphabeta/CD19-depleted stem cell transplant. This chain uses TRBV2 with TRBJ2-1; D gene unclear. The CDR3 region is CASSAFILNEQFF. In DNA form, the CDR3 reads TGTGCCAGCAGCGCTTTTATCTTGAATGAGCAGTTCTTC.